A single sample gave rise to the 30 T cell receptor beta chains below, sequenced in a study of regulatory T cells in long-lasting Graves disease (dated by TCRdb to 2020 to 2023). The method behind the library was multiplex PCR. For sequencing, an Illumina HiSeq 4000 was employed. iRepertoire HTBI primers and Arm-PCR amplification of CDR3 regions were used to construct TCR beta libraries. TCRdb cleaned the public reads at Q25 with fastp, built clones with MiXCR and kept in-frame beta chains. A single entry per CDR3 protein holds the most common genes and DNA from its merged rows. Present in this sample are about 210,000 distinct CDR3 sequences, roughly 19% of which were seen just once. Clones ranked in the top ten supply approximately 12% of the sample. Reading the label with the study, this specimen's time point is: newly diagnosed GD, antithyroid drugs for less than 3 months. For both TCR sequencing and RNA sequencing, RNA was extracted from PBMCs using TRIzol.

A further study also used this sample, focusing on T cells in Graves' hyperthyroidism and ophthalmopathy.

The specimen was peripheral blood mononuclear cells (PBMCs), collected at new diagnosis, from a patient treated with antithyroid drugs. These receptors were taken from a woman aged 30 to 39 with Graves disease. Donor details come from another sample of the same person, matched by shared clones.

This clonotype appeared many times. The rearrangement links TRBV11-3 to TRBJ1-2; D ambiguous. CDR3 size: 14 residues. V was cut by 1 base and J by 12 bases, with 18 bases left in between. Germline V gene sequence: CDR1 SGHNT, CDR2 YENEEA. The CDR3 nucleotides read TGTGCCAGCAGCTTAGGAGGGATGTCTGGGGAACACACCTTC. This sequence encodes CASSLGGMSGEHTF.

There are many counts of this clonotype. The chain employs TRBV20-1 and TRBJ2-7, with D hard to call. CDR3 size: 13 residues. Trimming took off 6 bases at V and 3 bases at J, with 15 bases between the two ends. Germline CDR1 DFQATT, CDR2 SNEGSKA (reference sequence). The CDR3 DNA sequence: TGCAGTGCCACCAATAGGGCCCGCTACGAGCAGTACTTC. Translation: CSATNRARYEQYF.

This clonotype was counted ten times or more. The CDR3 region has the DNA TGCGCCAGCAGCCGGGGACTAGCGGGAGAGATCACAGATACGCAGTATTTT. As protein: CASSRGLAGEITDTQYF. The gene calls are TRBV5-1 and TRBJ2-3; the match to TRBD2 covers 14 bases. Germline-derived CDR1 and CDR2 are SGHRS and YFSETQ. The CDR3 is 17 amino acids. Trimming at V came to 4 bases and at J to 2 bases, leaving 6 bases not matched to a gene.

This clonotype was seen at least ten times. The chain recombines TRBV27 with TRBJ2-7; TRBD1 might be the D (6 bases). CDR1 MNHEY and CDR2 SMNVEV come from the germline V gene (reference sequence). Trimming removed 2 bases from V and 0 bases from J, with 11 bases in between. The CDR3 is 15 residues long. The CDR3 DNA reads as TGTGCCAGCAGTTTAACGTGGGGGCCCTCCTACGAGCAGTACTTC. It specifies CASSLTWGPSYEQYF.

This clonotype was counted ten times or more. The CDR3 DNA is TGTGCCAGCAGTTCAATGACAGGGGGTTACGAGCAGTACTTC. Protein product: CASSSMTGGYEQYF. This chain connects TRBV12-3 or TRBV12-4 to TRBJ2-7, with 9 bases lining up with TRBD1. V shed 4 bases and J 4 bases; nucleotides not matched to a gene: 5. The CDR3 is made up of 14 amino acids.

In this sample, this clonotype turned up many times. This rearrangement joins TRBV5-1 to TRBJ2-1; D is tentatively TRBD1 or TRBD2 (5 bases each). Germline V gene lookup returns CDR1 SGHRS and CDR2 YFSETQ. CDR3 size: 12 residues. The V gene lost 5 bases and the J gene lost 5 bases, with 8 bases spanning the gap. Written as DNA, the CDR3 is TGCGCCAGCAGGGGGGAACACAATGAGCAGTTCTTC. Its translation: CASRGEHNEQFF.

The chain couples TRBV5-1 to TRBJ2-2; possibly TRBD1 or TRBD2 for D (6 bases each). Germline V CDR1 and CDR2: SGHRS, YFSETQ. The CDR3 runs 17 residues. V lost 2 bases and J 2 bases, leaving 16 bases between the germline ends. CDR3 coding DNA: TGCGCCAGCAGCTTCCAAGGGTACGGGGGCAACACCGGGGAGCTGTTTTTT. It translates to CASSFQGYGGNTGELFF. The full variable domain, with the rest looked up from reference TRBV5-1 and TRBJ2-2, is KAGVTQTPRYLIKTRGQQVTLSCSPISGHRSVSWYQQTPGQGLQFLFEYFSETQRNKGNFPGRFSGRQFSNSRSEMNVSTLELGDSALYLCASSFQGYGGNTGELFFGEGSRLTVL.

This clonotype was detected ten times or more. The rearrangement links TRBV6-1 to TRBJ1-1; the D is unclear. Germline CDR1 and CDR2: MNHNS and SASEGT. The CDR3 is made up of 13 amino acids. Trimming cost V 6 bases and J 9 bases, with 17 bases left between them. In DNA form, the CDR3 reads TGTGCCAGCAGGTCCACGGAGAGGGCTAAAGCTTTCTTT. It is translated as CASRSTERAKAFF.

This clonotype came up many times. V is TRBV11-2 and J is TRBJ2-1; no definite D call. Germline V gene lookup returns CDR1 SGHAT and CDR2 FQNNGV. Trimming removed 7 bases at V and 5 bases at J, with 12 bases between. This CDR3 comprises 13 residues. CDR3 loop: CASTPDPDNEQFF. The CDR3 DNA follows: TGTGCCAGCACCCCGGACCCCGACAATGAGCAGTTCTTC.

This clonotype was detected only a few times. The V gene is TRBV27, the J gene TRBJ2-2; D is unresolved. In germline, CDR1 is MNHEY, CDR2 SMNVEV (reference sequence). This CDR3 region has 11 residues. Between the trimmed V and J ends, which lost 8 bases and 8 bases, there was a span of 9 bases. For the CDR3, the DNA is TGTGCCAGCCGGATCATGGGGGAGCTGTTTTTT. It codes for CASRIMGELFF.

The rearrangement links TRBV11-2 to TRBJ1-5; D not resolved. The germline V and J ends were trimmed by 0 bases and 5 bases, with 11 bases remaining between them. Germline values: CDR1 SGHAT, CDR2 FQNNGV. The CDR3 extends over 15 amino acids. CDR3 amino acids: CASSLDSGYHQPQHF. DNA for the CDR3: TGTGCCAGCAGCTTAGATTCCGGGTATCATCAGCCCCAGCATTTT.

This clonotype appeared many times. The V call is TRBV3-1, the J call TRBJ2-7, with D unresolved. The CDR3 runs to 12 residues. V dropped 3 bases and J dropped 3 bases, with 6 bases sitting between them. Germline loops: CDR1 LGHDT, CDR2 YNNKEL (reference sequence). CDR3 in DNA: TGTGCCAGCAGCCAGGGGATCTACGAGCAGTACTTC. Its translation is CASSQGIYEQYF.

This clonotype was found a few times. The chain recombines TRBV4-1 with TRBJ2-3; 11 bases line up with TRBD1. The junction had 4 bases not matched to a gene; V was cut back by 8 bases and J by 3 bases. The length of the CDR3 is 14 residues. CDR1 and CDR2 (germline): MGHRA, YSYEKL. The chain's CDR3 is CASWDRGNTDTQYF. In nucleotides, the CDR3 is TGCGCCAGCTGGGACAGGGGGAATACAGATACGCAGTATTTT.

The chain uses TRBV20-1 and TRBJ1-6; 10 nucleotides agree with TRBD1. Germline-derived CDR1 and CDR2 are DFQATT and SNEGSKA (reference sequence). The CDR3 runs to 17 residues. Trimming at V came to 3 bases and at J to 6 bases, leaving 11 bases not matched to a gene. The CDR3 loop reads CSASTLGQGYGNSPLHF. In DNA form, the CDR3 reads TGCAGTGCTAGCACCCTGGGACAGGGGTACGGTAATTCACCCCTCCACTTT.

This clonotype was seen ten or more times. The J gene is TRBJ2-7, the V gene TRBV3-1; D is uncertain. V lost 0 bases and J lost 7, with 10 bases in between. CDR1 is LGHDT, CDR2 YNNKEL, per germline (reference sequence). The CDR3 runs 13 residues. CDR3: CASSQDIVGEQYF. The CDR3 DNA reads as TGTGCCAGCAGCCAAGACATCGTGGGTGAGCAGTACTTC.

This clonotype has a count of ten or more. The V call is TRBV6-2 or TRBV6-3, the J call TRBJ2-5; 8 bases align to TRBD1. CDR1 is MNHEY, CDR2 SVGEGT, per germline. The V gene end was trimmed by 5 bases and the J gene end by 2 bases; junction bases not matched to a gene: 4. The CDR3 has 14 residues. The chain's CDR3 is CASSGRTGQETQYF. The CDR3 coding sequence is TGTGCCAGCAGTGGCCGGACAGGGCAAGAGACCCAGTACTTC.

This clonotype has ten or more counts. The chain links TRBV11-3 to TRBJ1-2, with D possibly matching TRBD1 (6 bases). Trimming cost V 4 bases and J 4 bases, with 22 bases left between them. The CDR3 extends over 17 amino acids. Germline CDR1 is SGHNT and CDR2 is YENEEA. The CDR3: CASSSGASTGDGYGYTF. The CDR3 DNA reads as TGTGCCAGCAGCTCAGGGGCCTCGACAGGAGACGGCTATGGCTACACCTTC.

The J gene is TRBJ2-3, the V gene TRBV6-9; 9 bases match TRBD2. The CDR3 is made up of 16 amino acids. Trimming took 2 bases from V and 2 from J; bases not matched to a gene: 5. The germline CDR1 and CDR2 sequences are MNHGY and SVAAGI. CDR3 in amino acids: CASSYMASGNTDTQYF. The CDR3 DNA reads as TGTGCCAGCAGTTATATGGCTAGCGGGAACACAGATACGCAGTATTTT.

Only a few counts were recorded for this clonotype. This chain uses TRBV11-2 with TRBJ1-6; D call uncertain. The V end was cut by 11 bases, the J end by 7 bases, with 12 bases between. This CDR3 is 12 amino acids long. Per germline, CDR1 SGHAT and CDR2 FQNNGV. CDR3: CASRLLNSPLHF. The CDR3 DNA sequence: TGTGCCTCTCGACTGCTGAATTCACCCCTCCACTTT.

This clonotype was observed at least ten times. The genes are TRBV5-6 and TRBJ2-7; a possible D gene is TRBD1 (6 bases). V was cut by 3 bases and J by 7 bases, with 14 bases left in between. CDR3 length: 13 amino acids. The V gene's germline CDR1 is SGHDT and CDR2 YYEEEE. CDR3 bases: TGTGCCAGCAGCTATAAGGACAGTGGGGAGCAGTACTTC. This gives the protein CASSYKDSGEQYF. The variable domain in full, completed from reference TRBV5-6 and TRBJ2-7, reads DAGVTQSPTHLIKTRGQQVTLRCSPKSGHDTVSWYQQALGQGPQFIFQYYEEEERQRGNFPDRFSGHQFPNYSSELNVNALLLGDSALYLCASSYKDSGEQYFGPGTRLTVT.

Only a few counts were recorded for this clonotype. Likely a read error: the CDR3 ends without its conserved phenylalanine or tryptophan. The V gene is TRBV12-3 or TRBV12-4, the J gene TRBJ1-5; 9 bases match TRBD1. The CDR3 covers 14 residues. After removal of 7 bases from V and 3 bases from J, the junction contained 4 bases not matched to a gene. In DNA form, the CDR3 reads TGTGCCAGCAACTGGACAGGGGACAATCAGCCCCAGCATCTT. This codes for CASNWTGDNQPQHL.

This clonotype was counted only a few times. The chain is built from TRBV20-1 and TRBJ2-2; a possible D gene is TRBD1 (6 bases). The CDR3 totals 15 residues. Trimming took 7 bases from V and 4 from J, leaving 19 bases between them. Per germline, CDR1 DFQATT and CDR2 SNEGSKA (reference sequence). The CDR3 loop is CSVYTGTSGTGELFF. CDR3 nucleotides: TGCAGTGTCTATACCGGGACATCGGGCACCGGGGAGCTGTTTTTT.

This clonotype was found many times. V usage is TRBV10-3 and J usage is TRBJ2-2; D possibly corresponds to TRBD1 (6 bases). This CDR3 has 15 amino acids. The germline V gene encodes CDR1 ENHRY and CDR2 SYGVKD. Trimming took 6 bases from V and 4 from J, leaving 15 bases between them. The CDR3 reads CAISNRELSTGELFF. The DNA of the CDR3 is TGTGCCATCAGCAACAGGGAACTCTCCACCGGGGAGCTGTTTTTT.

Remarks on this clonotype: This may stem from a read error, because a much larger clone lies one nucleotide away. The rearrangement joins TRBV12-5 to TRBJ1-1, with D possibly matching TRBD1 (6 bases). CDR3 length: 11 amino acids. Germline loops: CDR1 LGHNT, CDR2 FRNRAP. CDR3 DNA sequence: TGTGTTAGTGGTTTAGGGGGTCAAGCTTTCTTT. Protein: CVSGLGGQAFF.

This clonotype has ten or more counts. V and J are TRBV12-3 or TRBV12-4 and TRBJ2-1; TRBD2 might be the D (5 bases). The CDR3 covers 12 residues. V gave up 10 bases and J gave up 1 base, with 8 bases separating them. CDR3 sequence reads: CATQRSYNEQFF. The CDR3 nucleotides are TGTGCCACCCAGCGGTCCTACAATGAGCAGTTCTTC.

This clonotype was observed many times. V gene TRBV2 combines with J gene TRBJ1-2; D ambiguous. Germline assignment: CDR1 SNHLY and CDR2 FYNNEI. The germline V and J ends were trimmed by 7 bases and 4 bases, with 16 bases remaining between them. This CDR3 contains 14 residues. DNA for the CDR3: TGTGCCAGCATGCTCAATGAAGCTTTCTATGGCTACACCTTC. Encoded protein: CASMLNEAFYGYTF.

This clonotype was observed many times. This chain joins TRBV19 and TRBJ2-2; possible D gene TRBD2, 7 bases. V was shortened by 7 bases and J by 5 bases, with 17 bases between the two germline ends. The CDR3 contains 15 residues. Germline CDR1 and CDR2: LNHDA and SQIVND (reference sequence). The CDR3 loop is CASNKGEGQTGELFF. In nucleotides, the CDR3 is TGTGCCAGTAATAAGGGGGAGGGCCAAACCGGGGAGCTGTTTTTT.

This clonotype was observed at least ten times. V usage is TRBV6-1 and J usage is TRBJ1-6; D perhaps matches TRBD1 (5 bases). V dropped 5 bases and J dropped 6 bases, with 17 bases sitting between them. This CDR3 spans 16 amino acids. Germline values: CDR1 MNHNS, CDR2 SASEGT. Written as DNA, the CDR3 is TGTGCCAGCAGTCATCGGGGGGGAGTAGCTAATTCACCCCTCCACTTT. Its translation: CASSHRGGVANSPLHF.

This rearrangement joins TRBV7-2 to TRBJ2-3, with 9 nucleotides matching TRBD2. With V trimmed by 3 bases and J by 9 bases, 13 bases remained unmatched. Germline assignment: CDR1 SGHTA and CDR2 FQGNSA. The CDR3 totals 16 residues. The CDR3 DNA sequence: TGTGCCAGCAGCTTCGTGGGGGTAGCGGGAGCGGGGACGCAGTATTTT. It translates to CASSFVGVAGAGTQYF.

This clonotype showed up just a few times. The chain carries TRBV14 and TRBJ2-7; D call uncertain. The germline CDR1 and CDR2 sequences are SGHDN and FVKESK. This CDR3 is 13 amino acids long. The V end was cut by 1 base, the J end by 6 bases, with 10 bases between. The CDR3 DNA reads as TGTGCCAGCAGCCAAGGGACCCTCGGCGAGCAGTACTTC. This sequence encodes CASSQGTLGEQYF.